This TCR beta chain came from a study of CD8+ T cells in alopecia areata (dated by TCRdb to between 2017 and 2018). Describing the broader study: Skin from C3H/HeJ donors aged roughly 6-13 months with spontaneous alopecia was grafted onto female C3H/HeJ recipients aged roughly 6-10 weeks. High-throughput TCRbeta sequencing was used to examine T cell clonal expansion in alopecia areata in both the C3H/HeJ mouse model and human patients. Human TCRbeta sequencing covered scalp tissue and sorted CD4+ and CD8+ peripheral blood T cells from patchy and totalis/universalis alopecia areata patients and healthy controls. Scalp clonality was compared across normal scalp (n=4), patchy alopecia areata scalp (n=8), and alopecia totalis/universalis scalp (n=8). The RNA source kit depended on sample type: the PAXgene miRNA kit for fixed scalp, the miRNeasy kit for PBMCs, and the RNeasy kit for mouse skin. immunoSEQ multiplex PCR using 35 Vbeta forward primers and 13 Jbeta reverse primers was used to amplify TCRbeta CDR3 regions.

The protocol used for the library was the immunoSEQ multiplex PCR assay. To provide template for TCR sequencing, every sample had RNA extracted and reverse transcribed into cDNA. First-strand cDNA was synthesized using SuperScript III with a 2:1 mix of oligo-dT and random hexamers. A synthetic immune receptor repertoire was used to gauge amplification bias, and whatever bias remained was removed computationally. Sequencing of the libraries was done on Illumina HiSeq with 60 bp reads that cover the CDR3, reading from J toward V. The authors processed their data as follows. After raw reads were preprocessed to remove errors, the CDR3 was defined following IMGT conventions as running from the conserved cysteine to phenylalanine. Clonality was computed as 1 minus the Shannon entropy, with the entropy normalized by log2 of the number of productive unique TCRs. Scalp TCRbeta sequences were cross-referenced with sorted blood CD4 and CD8 repertoires so that the CD4 or CD8 identity of scalp clones could be inferred. TCRdb took this table from immuneACCESS and kept in-frame rearrangements with V and J called. Such tables lack part of the clones; where checked against another copy, unresolved V genes explain under half of the gap, and the rest is unexplained. Clone size and the V and J calls come from that table; the DNA yielded D and trimming. Across this sample, around 2,000 clones were tabulated and none appeared just once. The ten top clones hold around 46% of the sample.

This clone was detected a few times. Its cognate antigen has yet to be identified. Being a mouse receptor, it is described with mouse gene labels and germline sequences. The read ends 4 residues shy of where the CDR3 ends; the end is completed using the germline J gene. Overall study results and their limits: Scalp TCR repertoire analysis is complicated because resident alphabeta T cells in normal human skin are also sequenced, whereas mouse skin is dominated by gammadelta T cells. TCR sequences shared between patients were less clear than in mice, possibly partly because of HLA diversity in the patient population. Lesional scalp, especially in alopecia totalis/universalis, showed higher clonality and more expanded CD8+ clones than normal scalp, suggesting antigenic drive.

Cells from pooled mouse cutaneous lymph nodes were stained for CD4, CD8alpha, NKG2D, NKG2ACE and other markers and then sorted on a BD Influx. After removal of 4 bases from V and 4 bases from J, the junction retains 3 bases not matched to a gene. Looking up the germline V gene yields CDR1 NNHDY and CDR2 SYVADS. The CDR3 starts with the cysteine, ends with the phenylalanine, and has 14 residues. Of the CDR3's DNA, 30 bases were read; they are in frame from base 1. The chain is assembled from TRBV13-3 and TRBJ2-1; TRBD2 matches 9 bases in the middle. The origin of this receptor is a C3H/HeJ mouse with alopecia areata. Mice belonging to this strain carry MHC haplotype H2-k. Sequencing was done on a sample of CD8+ T cells sorted from a lymph node. The CDR3 reads CASSLDWGYAEQFF. CDR3 bases read: TGTGCCAGCAGTCTTGACTGGGGGTATGCT.